The clone carrying this T cell receptor beta chain was found a few times. This entry comes from a study of CD8+ T cells in alopecia areata. Study-level information: Each day, treated patients took oral tofacitinib twice, at 5 to 10 mg per dose.

The length of the CDR3 is 15 residues. Per germline, CDR1 LNHDA and CDR2 SQIVND (reference sequence). V lost 5 bases and J lost 0, with 13 bases in between. Alopecia areata patients gave lesional scalp punch biopsies and peripheral blood samples. Following extraction, RNA underwent reverse transcription to cDNA, which served as the sequencing template. Measured with immunoSEQ multiplex PCR; TCRdb has only the in-frame clones, and not every one. The sample yields over 14,000 clones, 50% to 70% seen once. Source: skin, taken at week 0. This sequence originates from a human donor with alopecia areata. V gene TRBV19 combines with J gene TRBJ1-2, with D hard to call. CDR3 DNA: TGTGCCAGTAGTGGAAGGCTGAAGTCTAACTATGGCTACACCTTC. It encodes CASSGRLKSNYGYTF.